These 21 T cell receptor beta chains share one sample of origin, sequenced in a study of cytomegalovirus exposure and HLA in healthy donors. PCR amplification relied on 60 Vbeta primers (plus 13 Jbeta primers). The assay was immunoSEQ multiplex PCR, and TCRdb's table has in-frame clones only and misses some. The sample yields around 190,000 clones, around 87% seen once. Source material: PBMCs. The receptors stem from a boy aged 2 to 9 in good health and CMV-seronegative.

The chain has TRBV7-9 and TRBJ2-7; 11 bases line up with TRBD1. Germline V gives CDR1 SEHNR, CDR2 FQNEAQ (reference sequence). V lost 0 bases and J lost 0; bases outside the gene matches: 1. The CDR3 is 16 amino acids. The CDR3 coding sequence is TGTGCCAGCAGCTTAGCGGGGACAGGGGGCTCCTACGAGCAGTACTTC. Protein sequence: CASSLAGTGGSYEQYF.

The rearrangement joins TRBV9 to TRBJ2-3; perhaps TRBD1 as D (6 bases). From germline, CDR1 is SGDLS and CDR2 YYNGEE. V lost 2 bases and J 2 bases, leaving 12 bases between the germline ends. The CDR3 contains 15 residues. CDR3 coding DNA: TGTGCCAGCAGCGTCAGGGGAGTTACCACAGATACGCAGTATTTT. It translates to CASSVRGVTTDTQYF. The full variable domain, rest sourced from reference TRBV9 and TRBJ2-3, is DSGVTQTPKHLITATGQRVTLRCSPRSGDLSVYWYQQSLDQGLQFLIQYYNGEERAKGNILERFSAQQFPDLHSELNLSSLELGDSALYFCASSVRGVTTDTQYFGPGTRLTVL.

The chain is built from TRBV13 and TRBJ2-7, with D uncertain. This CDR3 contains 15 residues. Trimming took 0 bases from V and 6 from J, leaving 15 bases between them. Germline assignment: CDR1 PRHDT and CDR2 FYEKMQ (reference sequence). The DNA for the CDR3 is TGTGCCAGCAGCTTAGGTCTTCCACTTACTGGCGAGCAGTACTTC. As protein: CASSLGLPLTGEQYF.

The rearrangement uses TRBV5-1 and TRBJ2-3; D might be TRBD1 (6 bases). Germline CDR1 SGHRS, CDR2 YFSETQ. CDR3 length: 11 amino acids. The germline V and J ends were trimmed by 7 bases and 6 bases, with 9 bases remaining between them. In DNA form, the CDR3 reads TGCGCCAGCGGGCAGGGGGATACGCAGTATTTT. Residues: CASGQGDTQYF. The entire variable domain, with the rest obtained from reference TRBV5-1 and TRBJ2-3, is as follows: KAGVTQTPRYLIKTRGQQVTLSCSPISGHRSVSWYQQTPGQGLQFLFEYFSETQRNKGNFPGRFSGRQFSNSRSEMNVSTLELGDSALYLCASGQGDTQYFGPGTRLTVL.

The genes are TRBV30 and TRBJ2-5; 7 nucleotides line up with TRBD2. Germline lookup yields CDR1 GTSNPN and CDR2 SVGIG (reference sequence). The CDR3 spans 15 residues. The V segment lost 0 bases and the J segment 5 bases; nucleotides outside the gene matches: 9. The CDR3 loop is CAWSVGGSSAETQYF. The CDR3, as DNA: TGTGCCTGGAGTGTGGGGGGGAGTTCGGCCGAGACCCAGTACTTC.

The CDR3 region has the DNA TGTGCCAGCAGTCTCGACTTCGGAATGAACACTGAAGCTTTCTTT. Encoded protein: CASSLDFGMNTEAFF. The chain couples TRBV28 to TRBJ1-1; no definite D call. The germline V gene has CDR1 MDHEN and CDR2 SYDVKM. CDR3 length: 15 residues. V was pared by 5 bases and J by 0 bases, with 13 bases between.

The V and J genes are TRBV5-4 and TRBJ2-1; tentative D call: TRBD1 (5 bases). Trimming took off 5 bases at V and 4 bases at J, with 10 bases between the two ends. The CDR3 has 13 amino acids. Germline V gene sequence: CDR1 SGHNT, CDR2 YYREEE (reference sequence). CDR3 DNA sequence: TGTGCCAGCAGTTACCAGGGTTACAATGAGCAGTTCTTC. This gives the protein CASSYQGYNEQFF. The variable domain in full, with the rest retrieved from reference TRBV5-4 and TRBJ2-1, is ETGVTQSPTHLIKTRGQQVTLRCSSQSGHNTVSWYQQALGQGPQFIFQYYREEENGRGNFPPRFSGLQFPNYSSELNVNALELDDSALYLCASSYQGYNEQFFGPGTRLTVL.

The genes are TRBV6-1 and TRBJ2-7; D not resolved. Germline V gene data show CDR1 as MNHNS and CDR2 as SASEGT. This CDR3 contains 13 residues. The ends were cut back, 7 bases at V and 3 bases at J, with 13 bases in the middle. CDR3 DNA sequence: TGTGCCAGCACGAGTCTATCCGGCTACGAGCAGTACTTC. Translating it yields CASTSLSGYEQYF.

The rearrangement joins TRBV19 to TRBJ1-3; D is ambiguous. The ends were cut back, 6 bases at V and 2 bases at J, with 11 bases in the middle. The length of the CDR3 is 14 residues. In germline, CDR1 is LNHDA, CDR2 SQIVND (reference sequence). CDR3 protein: CASRLTDAGNTIYF. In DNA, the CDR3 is TGTGCCAGTAGACTGACTGATGCTGGAAACACCATATATTTT. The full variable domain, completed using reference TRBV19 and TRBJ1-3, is DGGITQSPKYLFRKEGQNVTLSCEQNLNHDAMYWYRQDPGQGLRLIYYSQIVNDFQKGDIAEGYSVSREKKESFPLTVTSAQKNPTAFYLCASRLTDAGNTIYFGEGSWLTVV.

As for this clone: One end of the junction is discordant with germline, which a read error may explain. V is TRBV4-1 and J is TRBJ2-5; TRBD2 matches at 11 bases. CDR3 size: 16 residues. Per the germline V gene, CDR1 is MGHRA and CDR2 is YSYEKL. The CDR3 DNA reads TGCGCCAGCAGCCATTCCACTAGCGGGGGAGAAGAGGCCCAGTACTTC. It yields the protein CASSHSTSGGEEAQYF.

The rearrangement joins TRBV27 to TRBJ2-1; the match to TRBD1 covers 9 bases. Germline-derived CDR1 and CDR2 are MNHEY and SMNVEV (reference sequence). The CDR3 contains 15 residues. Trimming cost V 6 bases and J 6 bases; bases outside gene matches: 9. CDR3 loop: CASRPTGTGINEQFF. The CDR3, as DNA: TGTGCCAGCAGGCCGACCGGGACAGGGATCAATGAGCAGTTCTTC.

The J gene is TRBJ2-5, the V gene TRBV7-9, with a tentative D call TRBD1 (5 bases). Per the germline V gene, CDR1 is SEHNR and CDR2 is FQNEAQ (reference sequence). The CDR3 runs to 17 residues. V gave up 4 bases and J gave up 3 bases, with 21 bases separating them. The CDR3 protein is CASSWAGGRVDKETQYF. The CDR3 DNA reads TGTGCCAGCAGCTGGGCCGGCGGCAGGGTTGATAAAGAGACCCAGTACTTC.

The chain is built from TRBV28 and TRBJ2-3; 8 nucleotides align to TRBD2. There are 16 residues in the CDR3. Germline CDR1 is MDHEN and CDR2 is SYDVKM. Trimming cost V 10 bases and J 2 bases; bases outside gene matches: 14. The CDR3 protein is CAITGGVADPTDTQYF. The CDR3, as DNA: TGTGCCATCACGGGAGGGGTAGCGGACCCCACAGATACGCAGTATTTT.

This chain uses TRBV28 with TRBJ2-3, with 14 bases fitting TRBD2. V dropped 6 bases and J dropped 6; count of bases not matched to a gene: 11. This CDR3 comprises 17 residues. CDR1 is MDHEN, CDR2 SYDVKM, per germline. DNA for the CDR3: TGTGCCAGCAGCCTCCCCGGACTAGCGGGGGGTTCGGATACGCAGTATTTT. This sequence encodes CASSLPGLAGGSDTQYF.

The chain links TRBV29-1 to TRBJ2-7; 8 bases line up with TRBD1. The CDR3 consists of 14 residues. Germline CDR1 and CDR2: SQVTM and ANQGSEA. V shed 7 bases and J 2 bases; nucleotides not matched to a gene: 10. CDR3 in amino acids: CSAVLGQGTYEQYF. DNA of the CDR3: TGCAGCGCCGTTCTAGGACAGGGCACCTACGAGCAGTACTTC.

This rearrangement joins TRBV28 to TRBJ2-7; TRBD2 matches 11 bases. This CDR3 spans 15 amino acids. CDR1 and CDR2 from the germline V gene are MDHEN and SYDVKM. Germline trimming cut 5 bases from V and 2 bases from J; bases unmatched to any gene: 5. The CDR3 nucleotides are TGTGCCAGCAGTCCCGGGACTAGCGGAGCCTACGAGCAGTACTTC. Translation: CASSPGTSGAYEQYF.

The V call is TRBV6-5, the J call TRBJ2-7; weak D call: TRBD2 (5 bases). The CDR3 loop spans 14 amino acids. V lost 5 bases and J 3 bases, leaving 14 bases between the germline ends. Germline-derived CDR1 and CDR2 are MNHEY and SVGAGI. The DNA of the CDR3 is TGTGCCAGCAGTCCACGGACCGGGAACTACGAGCAGTACTTC. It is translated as CASSPRTGNYEQYF.

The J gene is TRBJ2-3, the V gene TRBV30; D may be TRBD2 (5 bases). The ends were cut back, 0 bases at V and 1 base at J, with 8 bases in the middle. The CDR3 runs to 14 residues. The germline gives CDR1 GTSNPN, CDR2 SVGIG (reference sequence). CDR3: CAWSVLRGTDTQYF. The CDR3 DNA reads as TGTGCCTGGAGTGTATTGAGGGGCACAGATACGCAGTATTTT.

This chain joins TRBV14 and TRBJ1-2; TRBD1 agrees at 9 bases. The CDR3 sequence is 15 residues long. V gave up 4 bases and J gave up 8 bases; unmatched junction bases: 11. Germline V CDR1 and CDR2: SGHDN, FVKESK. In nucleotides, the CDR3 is TGTGCCAGCAGCCTGAAACAGGGGGCGTTTGGGGGCTACACCTTC. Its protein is CASSLKQGAFGGYTF.

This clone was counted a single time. This chain's CDR3 is CASSLMPGGFPGELFF. The CDR3, as DNA: TGTGCCAGCAGCTTAATGCCAGGGGGCTTCCCCGGGGAGCTGTTTTTT. The rearrangement links TRBV11-1 to TRBJ2-2; 8 nucleotides agree with TRBD1. The J segment lost 6 bases and the V segment lost 2 bases, leaving 8 bases of the junction unmatched. The germline V gene has CDR1 SGHAT and CDR2 FQDESV (reference sequence). The length of the CDR3 is 16 residues.

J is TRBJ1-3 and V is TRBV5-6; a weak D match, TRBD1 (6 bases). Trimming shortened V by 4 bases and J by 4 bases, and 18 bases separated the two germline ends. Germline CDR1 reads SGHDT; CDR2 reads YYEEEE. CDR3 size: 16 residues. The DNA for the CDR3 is TGTGCCAGCAGCATGGGAGGGGGAGTTGGCGGAAACACCATATATTTT. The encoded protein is CASSMGGGVGGNTIYF.